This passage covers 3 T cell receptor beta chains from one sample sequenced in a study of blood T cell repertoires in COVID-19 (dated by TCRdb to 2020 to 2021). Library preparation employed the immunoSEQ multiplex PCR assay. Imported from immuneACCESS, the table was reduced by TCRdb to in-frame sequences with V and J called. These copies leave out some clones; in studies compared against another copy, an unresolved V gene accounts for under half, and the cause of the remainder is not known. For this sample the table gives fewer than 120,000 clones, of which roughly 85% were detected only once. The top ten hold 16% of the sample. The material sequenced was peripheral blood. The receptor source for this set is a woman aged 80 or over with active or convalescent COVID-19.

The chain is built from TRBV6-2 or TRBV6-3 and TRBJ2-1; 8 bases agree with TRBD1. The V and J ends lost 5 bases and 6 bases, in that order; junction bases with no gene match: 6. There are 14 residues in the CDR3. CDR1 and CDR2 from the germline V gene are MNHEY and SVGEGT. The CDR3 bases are TGTGCCAGCAGTCTCCGAGACAGGGGCAATGAGCAGTTCTTC. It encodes CASSLRDRGNEQFF.

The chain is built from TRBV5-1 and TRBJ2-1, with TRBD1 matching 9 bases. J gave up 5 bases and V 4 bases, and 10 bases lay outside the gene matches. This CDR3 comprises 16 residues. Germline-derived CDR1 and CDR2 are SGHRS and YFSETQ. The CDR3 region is CASSGTGTGLHNEQFF. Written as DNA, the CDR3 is TGCGCCAGCAGCGGGACCGGGACAGGGCTTCACAATGAGCAGTTCTTC.

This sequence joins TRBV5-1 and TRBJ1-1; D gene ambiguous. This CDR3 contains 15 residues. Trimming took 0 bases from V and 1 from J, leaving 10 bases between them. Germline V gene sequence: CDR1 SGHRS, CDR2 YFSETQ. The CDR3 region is CASSLVSGANTEAFF. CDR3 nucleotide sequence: TGCGCCAGCAGCTTGGTTAGTGGAGCGAACACTGAAGCTTTCTTT.